The 19 T cell receptor beta chains in this list originate from one sample, sequenced in a study of T-cell memory formation after mild COVID-19. A single record per CDR3 protein comes from TCRdb applying MiXCR to the 5' RACE reads. The sample lists about 270,000 distinct CDR3 sequences; 15% to 20% were seen once. Material: PBMCs or a T cell subset sorted from them (not recorded which). These receptors were obtained from a man aged 18 to 30 who had mild COVID-19 (a few samples of this study predate the infection). Cell type and time point are not known.

This clonotype was detected a few times. This chain connects TRBV5-1 to TRBJ2-2; perhaps TRBD1 as D (7 bases). The CDR3 has 14 residues. Germline V gives CDR1 SGHRS, CDR2 YFSETQ. The ends were cut back, 4 bases at V and 4 bases at J, with 11 bases in the middle. CDR3 sequence: CASSQGGPTGELFF. CDR3 sequence (DNA): TGCGCCAGCAGCCAGGGGGGACCCACCGGGGAGCTGTTTTTT.

Written as DNA, the CDR3 is TGTGCCAGCACCCCGACAGGGGAGGACATTCAGTACTTC. Amino acids: CASTPTGEDIQYF. The chain employs TRBV6-5 and TRBJ2-4, with TRBD1 matching over 8 bases. The junction had 7 bases not matched to a gene; V was cut back by 7 bases and J by 8 bases. Germline V lookup: CDR1 MNHEY, CDR2 SVGAGI. The CDR3 extends over 13 amino acids.

The chain is built from TRBV7-2 and TRBJ2-5; D may be TRBD1 or TRBD2 (6 bases each). Germline assignment: CDR1 SGHTA and CDR2 FQGNSA. The CDR3 is made up of 15 amino acids. Trimming shortened V by 5 bases and J by 1 base, and 14 bases separated the two germline ends. The CDR3 sequence: CASSRQWGAQETQYF. The CDR3 DNA reads as TGTGCCAGCAGCCGCCAATGGGGGGCCCAAGAGACCCAGTACTTC.

The chain uses TRBV4-3 and TRBJ1-2; 7 bases align to TRBD1. This CDR3 region has 15 residues. Germline values: CDR1 LGHNA, CDR2 YSLEER. V lost 0 bases, J lost 8 bases, and 9 bases stayed unmatched. The CDR3 nucleotides read TGCGCCAGCAGCCAAGACGCAGGGGGGTTGTGGGGCTACACCTTC. Translated, it gives CASSQDAGGLWGYTF.

This clonotype has only a few counts. The chain has TRBV6-4 and TRBJ2-1; TRBD2 matches at 13 bases. Germline V gene data show CDR1 as MRHNA and CDR2 as SNTAGT. The J segment lost 6 bases and the V segment lost 2 bases, leaving 1 base of the junction unmatched. The CDR3 consists of 15 residues. CDR3 bases: TGTGCCAGCAGTGACACTAGCGGGGGGGCCAATGAGCAGTTCTTC. Residues: CASSDTSGGANEQFF.

V gene TRBV12-3 or TRBV12-4 combines with J gene TRBJ1-5; D uncertain. The CDR3 has 11 amino acids. V lost 3 bases to trimming and J lost 9 bases, with 6 bases between them. This chain's CDR3 is CASSFGGPQHF. Here the CDR3 DNA reads TGTGCCAGCAGTTTCGGTGGGCCCCAGCATTTT.

V usage is TRBV29-1 and J usage is TRBJ2-1; D is perhaps TRBD1 or TRBD2 (5 bases each). Germline V gives CDR1 SQVTM, CDR2 ANQGSEA. This CDR3 is built from 15 residues. Trimming took 1 base from V and 7 from J, leaving 17 bases between them. The CDR3 DNA reads TGCAGCGTTGAAGTCGTGGGGGAACATATGAATGAGCAGTTCTTC. Its translation: CSVEVVGEHMNEQFF.

The rearrangement uses TRBV5-4 and TRBJ1-3, with unresolved D. The CDR3 is made up of 15 amino acids. Germline CDR1 and CDR2: SGHNT and YYREEE (reference sequence). V lost 2 bases, J lost 3 bases, and 12 bases lay in between. CDR3 coding DNA: TGTGCCAGCAGCTTCGGCAGTCGCGTTGGAAACACCATATATTTT. Its protein product is CASSFGSRVGNTIYF. The complete variable domain, with remaining parts taken from reference TRBV5-4 and TRBJ1-3, reads ETGVTQSPTHLIKTRGQQVTLRCSSQSGHNTVSWYQQALGQGPQFIFQYYREEENGRGNFPPRFSGLQFPNYSSELNVNALELDDSALYLCASSFGSRVGNTIYFGEGSWLTVV.

This chain joins TRBV10-2 and TRBJ2-3; 10 bases line up with TRBD2. CDR3 length: 15 residues. The ends lost 6 bases at V and 0 bases at J; junction bases unmatched: 3. CDR1 and CDR2 from the germline V gene are WSHSY and SAAADI. The CDR3 DNA sequence: TGCGCCAGCAGAGGACTAGCGGTTAGCACAGATACGCAGTATTTT. The encoded protein is CASRGLAVSTDTQYF.

This clonotype was detected only a few times. This chain connects TRBV5-1 to TRBJ2-2; D is tentatively TRBD1 or TRBD2 (5 bases each). The V end lost 2 bases, the J end lost 1 base, and 9 bases lay between the germline ends. Germline CDR1 and CDR2: SGHRS and YFSETQ. The CDR3 loop spans 15 amino acids. In DNA form, the CDR3 reads TGCGCCAGCAGCTTTGTGGGGGTGAACACCGGGGAGCTGTTTTTT. It is translated as CASSFVGVNTGELFF.

The rearrangement joins TRBV6-2 or TRBV6-3 to TRBJ2-7; D is undetermined. Trimming shortened V by 0 bases and J by 5 bases, and 5 bases separated the two germline ends. CDR3 size: 12 residues. Germline loops: CDR1 MNHEY, CDR2 SVGEGT. The CDR3 is CASSYSKDEQYF. CDR3 in DNA: TGTGCCAGCAGTTACTCGAAAGACGAGCAGTACTTC.

This clonotype was picked up a small number of times. This rearrangement joins TRBV11-2 to TRBJ2-7, with D hard to call. Germline loops: CDR1 SGHAT, CDR2 FQNNGV. The CDR3 loop spans 13 amino acids. Trimming left V 4 bases short and J 7 bases short, with 14 bases between. CDR3 DNA: TGTGCCAGCAGCTCCCGACTGGGTCTGGAGCAGTACTTC. It is translated as CASSSRLGLEQYF.

The chain is built from TRBV7-2 and TRBJ2-7; tentative D call: TRBD2 (6 bases). Per the germline V gene, CDR1 is SGHTA and CDR2 is FQGNSA. Between the trimmed V and J ends, which lost 4 bases and 3 bases, there was a span of 10 bases. The CDR3 spans 13 residues. CDR3 amino acids: CASSSGTYYEQYF. Written as DNA, the CDR3 is TGTGCCAGCAGCTCTGGGACTTACTACGAGCAGTACTTC.

The genes are TRBV3-1 and TRBJ1-1, with no clear D. Per germline, CDR1 LGHDT and CDR2 YNNKEL (reference sequence). Trimming shortened V by 0 bases and J by 4 bases, and 12 bases separated the two germline ends. The CDR3 totals 15 residues. The CDR3 protein is CASSQDPGMGTEAFF. CDR3 sequence (DNA): TGTGCCAGCAGCCAAGATCCGGGGATGGGCACTGAAGCTTTCTTT.

The J gene is TRBJ2-7, the V gene TRBV4-1; D call uncertain. With 5 bases removed from V and 0 bases from J, the gap between germline ends came to 11 bases. The germline CDR1 and CDR2 sequences are MGHRA and YSYEKL. The CDR3 extends over 14 amino acids. CDR3 sequence reads: CASSDSWGSYEQYF. The CDR3 coding sequence is TGCGCCAGCAGCGATAGCTGGGGCTCCTACGAGCAGTACTTC.

The chain recombines TRBV4-2 with TRBJ1-1, with a tentative D call TRBD1 (5 bases). CDR3 length: 15 residues. CDR1 and CDR2 (germline): LGHNA, YNFKEQ. Trimming took off 5 bases at V and 4 bases at J, with 17 bases between the two ends. The CDR3 DNA reads as TGTGCCAGCAGCTCCTCAGCCCCGGGGGGCACTGAAGCTTTCTTT. Its protein is CASSSSAPGGTEAFF.

V gene TRBV7-2 combines with J gene TRBJ1-6; no clear D gene. The CDR3 spans 15 residues. V lost 5 bases and J 7 bases, leaving 15 bases between the germline ends. Germline lookup yields CDR1 SGHTA and CDR2 FQGNSA. The CDR3 protein is CASSPEPPPNSPLHF. The CDR3, as DNA: TGTGCCAGCAGCCCCGAGCCCCCCCCAAATTCACCCCTCCACTTT.

V usage is TRBV20-1 and J usage is TRBJ1-1; possible D gene TRBD1, 6 bases. The CDR3 is 13 amino acids. Trimming shortened V by 6 bases and J by 1 base, and 12 bases separated the two germline ends. Germline CDR1 and CDR2: DFQATT and SNEGSKA (reference sequence). The CDR3: CSADGQPNTEAFF. The CDR3 coding sequence is TGCAGTGCAGACGGACAGCCGAACACTGAAGCTTTCTTT.

This clonotype was detected a few times. This CDR3 is CASSAAGGLSYEQYF. In DNA form, the CDR3 reads TGTGCCAGCAGCGCAGCGGGGGGTCTCTCCTACGAGCAGTACTTC. The chain carries TRBV5-4 and TRBJ2-7; 9 bases map to TRBD2. Trimming at V came to 4 bases and at J to 0 bases, leaving 5 bases not matched to a gene. The CDR3 length is 15 residues. Germline loops: CDR1 SGHNT, CDR2 YYREEE (reference sequence).